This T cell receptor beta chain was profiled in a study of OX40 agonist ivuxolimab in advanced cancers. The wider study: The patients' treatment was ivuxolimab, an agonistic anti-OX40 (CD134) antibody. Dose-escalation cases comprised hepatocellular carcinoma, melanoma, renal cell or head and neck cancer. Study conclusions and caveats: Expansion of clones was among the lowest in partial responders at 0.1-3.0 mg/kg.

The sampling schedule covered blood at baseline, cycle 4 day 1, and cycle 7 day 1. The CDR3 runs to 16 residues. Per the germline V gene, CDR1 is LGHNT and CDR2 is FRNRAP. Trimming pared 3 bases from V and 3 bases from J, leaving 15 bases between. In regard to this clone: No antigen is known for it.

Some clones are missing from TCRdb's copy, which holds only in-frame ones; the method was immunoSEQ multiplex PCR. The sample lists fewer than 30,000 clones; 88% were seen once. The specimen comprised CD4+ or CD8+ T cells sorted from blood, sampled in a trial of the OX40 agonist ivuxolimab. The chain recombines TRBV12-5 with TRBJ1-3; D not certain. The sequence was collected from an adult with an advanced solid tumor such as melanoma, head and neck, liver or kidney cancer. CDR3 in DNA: TGTGCTAGTGGTTTTGGCAGGCGAACGGATGGAAACACCATATATTTT. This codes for CASGFGRRTDGNTIYF.